This T cell receptor beta chain was sequenced during a study of blood T cell repertoires in COVID-19. Across the whole study: Acute-phase and convalescent COVID-19 samples originated in the United States, Italy and Spain. PBMCs, B-cell-depleted T cells, or T cells provided the cDNA or gDNA that made up the material.

In the original workflow: Estimated nucleated cell counts came from reference gene primer amplification. Libraries were prepared by immunoSEQ multiplex PCR; TCRdb keeps only in-frame clonotypes and omits some of them. That table supplies the V and J calls and clone size; D and trimming were determined from the DNA. Of approximately 160,000 clones in the sample, about 79% were seen once. Germline V gene data show CDR1 as SGHTA and CDR2 as FQGTGA. Trimming cost V 5 bases and J 10 bases; bases outside gene matches: 11. This CDR3 comprises 16 residues. Sequencing input: peripheral blood. This clonotype originated in a woman aged 45-65 years in a cohort sampled during active or convalescent COVID-19. The chain uses TRBV7-3 and TRBJ2-1; the match to TRBD2 covers 13 bases. The CDR3 nucleotides are TGTGCCAGCAGCCCCACTCTCCAGACTAGCGGGGGGGAGCAGTTCTTC. Protein product: CASSPTLQTSGGEQFF.